The 32 T cell receptor beta chains given below trace back to one sample, sequenced in a study of metastatic and nonmetastatic thyroid tumors. From the PCR reads, TCRdb re-called clones with MiXCR. The sample shows more than 25,000 clones, roughly 19% of them seen only once. Patients were all untreated before their thyroid surgery. The material sequenced was blood. The receptors come from a male donor with papillary thyroid cancer or a benign thyroid nodule (not recorded which). Some clones in this sample may be carry-over from other donors' samples.

This clone was seen ten or more times. A much larger clone is a single base away; this may be a read error. The rearrangement links TRBV28 to TRBJ2-1; 8 bases agree with TRBD2. CDR3 length: 12 residues. Germline V gene sequence: CDR1 MDHEN, CDR2 SYDVKM. The DNA of the CDR3 is TGTGCCAGCCGGGGGGGGTACAAGGAGCAGTTCTTC. Translated: CASRGGYKEQFF.

This clone was counted between two and nine times. V is TRBV19 and J is TRBJ2-3; 9 bases fit TRBD1. The V and J ends lost 6 bases and 5 bases, in that order; junction bases with no gene match: 6. CDR1 and CDR2 from the germline V gene are LNHDA and SQIVND (reference sequence). The CDR3 loop spans 14 amino acids. The CDR3 reads CASRSDRGQDTQYF. In DNA form, the CDR3 reads TGTGCCAGTAGGTCGGACAGGGGTCAAGATACGCAGTATTTT.

This clone was recorded at least ten times. The V gene is TRBV28, the J gene TRBJ2-7; possible D gene TRBD2, 6 bases. The V gene lost 3 bases and the J gene lost 4 bases, with 16 bases spanning the gap. Per the germline V gene, CDR1 is MDHEN and CDR2 is SYDVKM. The CDR3 sequence is 15 residues long. The CDR3 region is CASSLGLVGGYEQYF. CDR3 DNA sequence: TGTGCCAGCAGTTTGGGTCTAGTGGGAGGATACGAGCAGTACTTC.

This clone came up many times. The V gene is TRBV7-9, the J gene TRBJ2-7, with TRBD1 identical over 7 bases. The germline CDR1 and CDR2 sequences are SEHNR and FQNEAQ (reference sequence). With V trimmed by 6 bases and J by 4 bases, 6 bases remained unmatched. CDR3 length: 13 residues. CDR3 region: CASSPGQSYEQYF. The DNA for the CDR3 is TGTGCCAGCAGTCCGGGACAGAGTTACGAGCAGTACTTC.

Here the CDR3 reads CAWSYNRVPNQPQHF. For the CDR3, the DNA is TGTGCCTGGAGTTATAATAGAGTCCCCAATCAGCCCCAGCATTTT. The chain couples TRBV30 to TRBJ1-5; D gene ambiguous. The CDR3 consists of 15 residues. V shed 2 bases and J shed 3 bases, with 14 bases lying between them. Germline CDR1 and CDR2: GTSNPN and SVGIG (reference sequence). The whole variable domain, remainder taken from reference TRBV30 and TRBJ1-5, is SQTIHQWPATLVQPVGSPLSLECTVEGTSNPNLYWYRQAAGRGLQLLFYSVGIGQISSEVPQNLSASRPQDRQFILSSKKLLLSDSGFYLCAWSYNRVPNQPQHFGDGTRLSIL.

This clone was picked up many times. This may be a read error, as it is one base from a much larger clone. The rearrangement links TRBV12-3 or TRBV12-4 to TRBJ1-4, with D unclear. The CDR3 is 15 residues long. Trimming stripped 5 bases from V and 8 bases from J, with 18 bases between. In DNA, the CDR3 is TGTGCCAGCAGTCCCTCGTCAGCCTCTAGGGAAAAACTGTTTTTT. It specifies CASSPSSASREKLFF.

Remarks on this clone: A much larger clonotype is one base distant, so this may be a read error. V and J are TRBV7-3 and TRBJ2-3; TRBD2 might be the D (6 bases). The CDR3 spans 18 residues. In germline, CDR1 is SGHTA, CDR2 FQGTGA. The CDR3 region is CSSSLRQGGRERTDTQYF. The CDR3 DNA reads TGTTCTAGCAGCTTACGTCAAGGAGGACGGGAGAGAACAGATACGCAGTATTTT.

At least ten counts were recorded for this clone. The chain uses TRBV20-1 and TRBJ1-2, with 7 bases aligning to TRBD1. Germline-derived CDR1 and CDR2 are DFQATT and SNEGSKA (reference sequence). The CDR3 has 12 residues. The ends lost 4 bases at V and 4 bases at J; junction bases unmatched: 3. CDR3 bases: TGCAGTGCTAACCGGGACAGCTATGGCTACACCTTC. This sequence encodes CSANRDSYGYTF.

There are many counts of this clone. DNA for the CDR3: TGTGCCACCAGTGATTTTCGCAGGGAGGGTGGCTACACCTTC. It specifies CATSDFRREGGYTF. This chain uses TRBV24-1 with TRBJ1-2, with D tentatively TRBD1 (5 bases). CDR1 and CDR2 from the germline V gene are KGHDR and SFDVKD. CDR3 size: 14 residues. The V end lost 1 base, the J end lost 7 bases, and 12 bases lay between the germline ends.

The chain carries TRBV11-3 and TRBJ2-2; D remains unclear. There are 15 residues in the CDR3. Germline lookup yields CDR1 SGHNT and CDR2 YENEEA. Trimming removed 0 bases from V and 1 base from J, with 6 bases in between. In DNA form, the CDR3 reads TGTGCCAGCAGCTTAGATCTAGGGAACACCGGGGAGCTGTTTTTT. It is translated as CASSLDLGNTGELFF.

This clone was seen ten or more times. The rearrangement links TRBV7-2 to TRBJ2-3, with D unclear. V was shortened by 1 base and J by 2 bases, with 1 base between the two germline ends. Germline CDR1 reads SGHTA; CDR2 reads FQGNSA. This CDR3 region has 12 residues. The CDR3 here is CASSLDTDTQYF. CDR3 bases: TGTGCCAGCAGCTTAGACACAGATACGCAGTATTTT.

This clone was recorded at least ten times. The chain uses TRBV9 and TRBJ2-1; 9 bases fit TRBD2. The V gene's germline CDR1 is SGDLS and CDR2 YYNGEE. V gave up 0 bases and J gave up 9 bases; unmatched junction bases: 7. The CDR3 is made up of 15 amino acids. As DNA, the CDR3 is TGTGCCAGCAGCGTAGTTCCTAGCGGGGACGGTGAGCAGTTCTTC. Protein product: CASSVVPSGDGEQFF.

The sample holds many counts of this clone. The V call is TRBV29-1, the J call TRBJ2-1; D is unclear. V was shortened by 7 bases and J by 0 bases, with 10 bases between the two germline ends. Germline V gene lookup returns CDR1 SQVTM and CDR2 ANQGSEA. This CDR3 is 13 amino acids long. The CDR3 DNA reads TGCAGCGGAACAGAAAGCTCCTACAATGAGCAGTTCTTC. This gives the protein CSGTESSYNEQFF.

This clone came up many times. V usage is TRBV5-1 and J usage is TRBJ2-7, with D tentatively TRBD1 (6 bases). CDR3 length equals 11 residues. Trimming cost V 3 bases and J 8 bases, with 9 bases left between them. Germline CDR1 and CDR2: SGHRS and YFSETQ. The CDR3 bases are TGCGCCAGCAGCTCACAGGGTAAGCAGTACTTC. Its translation is CASSSQGKQYF.

This clone was observed at least ten times. V is TRBV30 and J is TRBJ1-4; D gene ambiguous. Trimming left V 0 bases short and J 3 bases short, with 11 bases between. Per the germline V gene, CDR1 is GTSNPN and CDR2 is SVGIG (reference sequence). The CDR3 consists of 15 residues. Here the CDR3 reads CAWSVQAVSNEKLFF. The DNA of the CDR3 is TGTGCCTGGAGTGTCCAGGCGGTTTCTAATGAAAAACTGTTTTTT.

This clone turned up a few times. V and J are TRBV6-1 and TRBJ1-1; D may be TRBD1 (6 bases). Trimming took off 5 bases at V and 8 bases at J, with 12 bases between the two ends. CDR1 MNHNS and CDR2 SASEGT come from the germline V gene. CDR3 length equals 12 residues. The CDR3 nucleotides read TGTGCCAGCAGTCTTCGGACAGCAGAAGCTTTCTTT. Its protein is CASSLRTAEAFF.

At least ten counts were recorded for this clone. The V call is TRBV27, the J call TRBJ2-1; 16 bases map to TRBD2. This CDR3 comprises 15 residues. CDR1 and CDR2 from the germline V gene are MNHEY and SMNVEV (reference sequence). Trimming removed 2 bases from V and 12 bases from J; junction bases left unmatched: 4. The CDR3 coding sequence is TGTGCCAGCAGTTTAGGGACTAGCGGGGGGGCGGGGCAGTTCTTC. This gives the protein CASSLGTSGGAGQFF.

This chain uses TRBV9 with TRBJ2-2; TRBD1 might be the D (5 bases). This CDR3 has 17 amino acids. Germline V CDR1 and CDR2: SGDLS, YYNGEE. Between the trimmed V and J ends, which lost 7 bases and 5 bases, there was a span of 24 bases. The CDR3 region is CASHPTTQQGRTGELFF. As DNA, the CDR3 is TGTGCCAGCCACCCCACCACCCAGCAGGGAAGGACCGGGGAGCTGTTTTTT.

On this clone itself: A junction end diverges from the germline sequence, so it may reflect a read error. The CDR3 region has the DNA TGTGCCAGTAGCCATAAGCTGAATGAGCAGTTCTTC. This encodes CASSHKLNEQFF. The chain couples TRBV4-2 to TRBJ2-1; D is ambiguous. Germline V gives CDR1 LGHNA, CDR2 YNFKEQ. CDR3 size: 12 residues.

Many counts were recorded for this clone. This rearrangement joins TRBV20-1 to TRBJ1-4, with 7 nucleotides matching TRBD1. The CDR3 is 12 residues long. V lost 2 bases to trimming and J lost 10 bases; unmatched junction nucleotides: 4. Germline V lookup: CDR1 DFQATT, CDR2 SNEGSKA (reference sequence). The CDR3 DNA follows: TGCAGTGCTAGACAGGGGGATACAAAACTGTTTTTT. It translates to CSARQGDTKLFF.

This clone occurred many times. The chain joins TRBV28 to TRBJ2-4, with D possibly TRBD1 on 5 matching bases. This CDR3 comprises 15 residues. The germline gives CDR1 MDHEN, CDR2 SYDVKM. V lost 2 bases, J lost 0 bases, and 8 bases lay in between. CDR3 in amino acids: CASSLGAVAKNIQYF. The CDR3 DNA reads as TGTGCCAGCAGTTTAGGGGCGGTAGCCAAAAACATTCAGTACTTC.

V and J are TRBV30 and TRBJ2-7, with D uncertain. This CDR3 is 11 amino acids long. Germline CDR1 reads GTSNPN; CDR2 reads SVGIG (reference sequence). Trimming stripped 6 bases from V and 1 base from J, with 7 bases between. CDR3 bases: TGTGCCTGTGGAAGATCCTACGAGCAGTACGTC. As protein: CACGRSYEQYV.

The table lists this clone with many counts. The genes are TRBV15 and TRBJ1-1; D gene ambiguous. CDR3 size: 14 residues. V was pared by 0 bases and J by 5 bases, with 10 bases between. The germline V gene has CDR1 LNHNV and CDR2 YYDKDF (reference sequence). CDR3 DNA: TGTGCCACCAGCAGAGATCCGAGGGAGACTGAAGCTTTCTTT. As protein: CATSRDPRETEAFF. The whole variable domain, remainder taken from reference TRBV15 and TRBJ1-1, is DAMVIQNPRYQVTQFGKPVTLSCSQTLNHNVMYWYQQKSSQAPKLLFHYYDKDFNNEADTPDNFQSRRPNTSFCFLDIRSPGLGDTAMYLCATSRDPRETEAFFGQGTRLTVV.

The chain has TRBV20-1 and TRBJ1-2, with D unresolved. The CDR3 sequence is 14 residues long. V lost 1 base, J lost 6 bases, and 15 bases lay in between. Germline values: CDR1 DFQATT, CDR2 SNEGSKA (reference sequence). The CDR3 nucleotides are TGCAGTGCTAGAGGCACTCGCAGAAACAATGGCTACACCTTC. It encodes CSARGTRRNNGYTF.

This clone was observed many times. This rearrangement joins TRBV3-1 to TRBJ2-4; the D gene is possibly TRBD2 (5 bases). The CDR3 is 16 amino acids. The V and J ends lost 1 base and 6 bases respectively, with 16 bases between them. CDR1 and CDR2 (germline): LGHDT, YNNKEL (reference sequence). The CDR3 loop is CASSQGPGRSPNIQYF. The CDR3 coding sequence is TGTGCCAGCAGCCAAGGCCCGGGAAGAAGTCCAAACATTCAGTACTTC. The complete variable domain, with remaining parts taken from reference TRBV3-1 and TRBJ2-4, reads DTAVSQTPKYLVTQMGNDKSIKCEQNLGHDTMYWYKQDSKKFLKIMFSYNNKELIINETVPNRFSPKSPDKAHLNLHINSLELGDSAVYFCASSQGPGRSPNIQYFGAGTRLSVL.

This clone was seen a few times. The V and J genes are TRBV28 and TRBJ2-1, with 10 bases aligning to TRBD2. Looked up from germline, CDR1 is MDHEN and CDR2 is SYDVKM. V shed 7 bases and J 8 bases; nucleotides not matched to a gene: 14. The CDR3 is 16 residues long. CDR3 in amino acids: CASTGSGRYSTDEQFF. DNA of the CDR3: TGTGCCAGCACCGGTAGCGGGAGGTATTCAACGGATGAGCAGTTCTTC.

Many counts were recorded for this clone. The V call is TRBV5-1, the J call TRBJ1-1; 8 positions agree with TRBD1. This CDR3 region has 12 residues. CDR1 is SGHRS and CDR2 is YFSETQ in the germline V gene. With 5 bases clipped from V and 5 bases from J, the junction kept 2 bases outside the gene matches. The CDR3 DNA reads as TGCGCCAGCAGGGACAGGGAAACTGAAGCTTTCTTT. Translation: CASRDRETEAFF.

This clone appeared many times. Written as DNA, the CDR3 is TGTGCCTGGAGTCGGAATTTAGCCAAAAACATTCAGTACTTC. Translated, it gives CAWSRNLAKNIQYF. The gene calls are TRBV30 and TRBJ2-4, with no clear D. The V and J ends lost 2 bases and 0 bases respectively, with 8 bases between them. Germline-derived CDR1 and CDR2 are GTSNPN and SVGIG (reference sequence). The CDR3 has 14 amino acids.

The chain links TRBV4-3 to TRBJ2-6; tentative D call: TRBD1 (5 bases). This CDR3 spans 14 amino acids. V lost 3 bases to trimming and J lost 4 bases, with 7 bases between them. CDR1 and CDR2 from the germline V gene are LGHNA and YSLEER. The DNA of the CDR3 is TGCGCCAGCAGCCACAGGGAAGGGGCCAACGTCCTGACTTTC. This sequence encodes CASSHREGANVLTF.

Ten or more counts support this clone. V and J are TRBV3-1 and TRBJ1-1; maybe TRBD1 (6 bases). V dropped 2 bases and J dropped 0 bases, with 10 bases sitting between them. The CDR3 runs 15 residues. Germline CDR1 reads LGHDT; CDR2 reads YNNKEL (reference sequence). CDR3 residues: CASSQRDRLNTEAFF. CDR3 bases: TGTGCCAGCAGCCAAAGAGACAGGTTGAACACTGAAGCTTTCTTT.

The table lists this clone with many counts. A much more abundant neighbour one base away suggests this may be a read error. Distinct nucleotide sequences in the sample also encode this CDR3. This sequence joins TRBV5-1 and TRBJ1-5, with D unclear. Germline V gives CDR1 SGHRS, CDR2 YFSETQ. V was shortened by 4 bases and J by 2 bases, with 10 bases between the two germline ends. There are 14 residues in the CDR3. The CDR3 nucleotides are TGCGCCAGCAGCGCCGGATCGGGCAATCAGCCCCAGCATTTT. It encodes CASSAGSGNQPQHF.

This clone appeared many times. The gene calls are TRBV28 and TRBJ1-1, with D unresolved. The CDR3 contains 13 residues. Trimming took off 8 bases at V and 1 base at J, with 11 bases between the two ends. Germline loops: CDR1 MDHEN, CDR2 SYDVKM. The DNA for the CDR3 is TGTGCCAGCGGTAGGTTAGCGAACACTGAAGCTTTCTTT. It codes for CASGRLANTEAFF.